Below, 3 T cell receptor beta chains from the same sample are listed, as sequenced in a study of T-cell reconstitution after alpha-beta-depleted transplantation in children. Preparation of the TCRbeta library was carried out with unique molecular identifiers. TCRdb fed the PCR reads into MiXCR, producing one record per CDR3 protein. Here the sample spans 300,000 to 400,000 distinct CDR3 sequences, 15% to 20% being singletons. Sequencing was performed on PBMCs, mostly from graft donor cells, taken 360 days after TCRalphabeta/CD19-depleted stem cell transplant. These TCRs come from a male patient between 2 and 9 years old who had a stem cell transplant for acute lymphoblastic leukemia, so the T cells may come from the graft donor.

In its sample, this clonotype was seen many times. The chain joins TRBV29-1 to TRBJ2-1; D gene ambiguous. The CDR3 runs 11 residues. Germline V gene lookup returns CDR1 SQVTM and CDR2 ANQGSEA. The CDR3 loop is CTVGISLEQFF. CDR3 DNA sequence: TGCACCGTGGGGATATCACTTGAGCAGTTCTTC.

The genes are TRBV5-4 and TRBJ1-1; D is unclear. V was pared by 4 bases and J by 6 bases, with 13 bases between. Germline CDR1 is SGHNT and CDR2 is YYREEE (reference sequence). The CDR3 contains 13 residues. The CDR3 loop is CASSPGLLSEAFF. The CDR3 DNA follows: TGTGCCAGCAGCCCTGGCCTGCTCTCTGAAGCTTTCTTT.

This clonotype was detected a few times. V and J are TRBV7-2 and TRBJ2-1; 11 bases align to TRBD2. The V gene end was trimmed by 1 base and the J gene end by 6 bases; junction bases not matched to a gene: 5. Per the germline V gene, CDR1 is SGHTA and CDR2 is FQGNSA. This CDR3 contains 16 residues. The CDR3 sequence: CASSLEGLAGGNEQFF. CDR3 coding DNA: TGTGCCAGCAGCTTAGAGGGGCTAGCGGGGGGCAATGAGCAGTTCTTC.